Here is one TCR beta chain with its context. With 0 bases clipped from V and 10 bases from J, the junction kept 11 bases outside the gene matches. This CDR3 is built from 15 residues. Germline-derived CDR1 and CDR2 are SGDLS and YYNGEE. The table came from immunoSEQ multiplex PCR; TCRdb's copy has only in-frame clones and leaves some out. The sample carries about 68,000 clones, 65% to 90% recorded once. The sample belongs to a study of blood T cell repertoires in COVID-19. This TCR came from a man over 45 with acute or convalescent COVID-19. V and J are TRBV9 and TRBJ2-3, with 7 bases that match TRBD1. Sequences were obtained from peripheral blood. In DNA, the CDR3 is TGTGCCAGCAGCGTAGCCGGACAGGCGCTGGGTCCGCAGTATTTT. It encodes CASSVAGQALGPQYF.